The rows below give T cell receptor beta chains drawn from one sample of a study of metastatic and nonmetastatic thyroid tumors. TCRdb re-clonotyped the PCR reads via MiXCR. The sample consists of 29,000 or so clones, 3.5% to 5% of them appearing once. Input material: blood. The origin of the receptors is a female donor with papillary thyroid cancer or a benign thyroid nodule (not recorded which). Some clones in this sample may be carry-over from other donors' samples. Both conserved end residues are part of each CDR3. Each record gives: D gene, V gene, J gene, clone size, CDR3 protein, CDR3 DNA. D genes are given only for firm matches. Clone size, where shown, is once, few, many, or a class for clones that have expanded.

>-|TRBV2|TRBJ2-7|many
CASSEVSYTYEQYF
TGTGCCAGCAGTGAAGTGAGCTACACCTACGAGCAGTACTTC
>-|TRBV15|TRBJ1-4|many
CATSRGDSEKLFF
TGTGCCACCAGCAGAGGAGACAGCGAAAAACTGTTTTTT
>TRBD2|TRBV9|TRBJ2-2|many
CASSFGGRANTGELFF
TGTGCCAGCAGCTTCGGGGGGAGAGCGAACACCGGGGAGCTGTTTTTT
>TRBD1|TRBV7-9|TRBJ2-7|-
CASSVTTGFSYEQYF
TGTGCCAGTAGCGTAACGACAGGGTTTTCCTACGAGCAGTACTTC
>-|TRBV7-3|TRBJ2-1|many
CASSSPPHNEQFF
TGTGCCAGCAGCTCACCTCCCCACAATGAGCAGTTCTTC
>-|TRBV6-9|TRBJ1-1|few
CASSYAPGNTEAFF
TGTGCCAGCAGTTACGCACCGGGGAACACTGAAGCTTTCTTT
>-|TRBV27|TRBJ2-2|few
CASSFSEALNTGELFF
TGTGCCAGCAGTTTTTCGGAGGCCCTAAACACCGGGGAGCTGTTTTTT
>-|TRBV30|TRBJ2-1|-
CAWSVQDEQFF
TGTGCCTGGAGTGTCCAAGATGAGCAGTTCTTC
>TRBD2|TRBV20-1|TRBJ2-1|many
CSARDGSSGAHNEQFF
TGCAGTGCTAGAGATGGGTCTAGCGGGGCTCACAATGAGCAGTTCTTC
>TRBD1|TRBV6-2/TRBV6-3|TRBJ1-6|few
CASSPVTGTGVNSPLHF
TGTGCCAGCAGCCCAGTAACGGGGACAGGGGTCAATTCACCCCTCCACTTT
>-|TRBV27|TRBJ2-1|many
CASSFFGGEQFF
TGTGCCAGCAGTTTTTTCGGCGGAGAGCAGTTCTTC
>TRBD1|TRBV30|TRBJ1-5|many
CAWSPQGFTNQPQHF
TGTGCCTGGAGTCCACAGGGGTTTACAAATCAGCCCCAGCATTTT
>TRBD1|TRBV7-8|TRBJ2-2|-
CASRSGQGYTGELFF
TGTGCCAGCAGGTCAGGACAGGGCTACACCGGGGAGCTGTTTTTT
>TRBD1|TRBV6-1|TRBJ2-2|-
CASSFRGQGFGELFF
TGTGCCAGCAGCTTCCGGGGACAGGGCTTCGGGGAGCTGTTTTTT
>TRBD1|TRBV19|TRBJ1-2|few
CASSLGDRDGYAF
TGTGCCAGTAGCCTAGGGGACAGGGATGGCTACGCCTTC
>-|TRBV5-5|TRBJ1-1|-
CASSFWHLTQAFF
TGTGCCAGCAGCTTTTGGCATTTGACTCAAGCTTTCTTT
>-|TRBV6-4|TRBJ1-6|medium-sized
CASRSSYNSPLHF
TGTGCCAGCAGATCATCCTATAATTCACCCCTCCACTTT
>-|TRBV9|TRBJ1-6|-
CARSARSYNSPLHF
TGTGCCAGAAGCGCCCGCTCCTATAATTCACCCCTCCACTTT
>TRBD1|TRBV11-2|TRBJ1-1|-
CASRPPTGGYNEAFF
TGTGCCAGCAGACCTCCGACAGGGGGCTACAATGAAGCTTTCTTT
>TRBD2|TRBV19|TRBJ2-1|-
CASSISGTSGRQFF
TGTGCCAGTAGTATATCCGGGACTAGCGGGAGGCAGTTCTTC
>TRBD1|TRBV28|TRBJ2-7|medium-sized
CASSLGQGAYEQYF
TGTGCCAGCAGTTTGGGACAGGGGGCCTACGAGCAGTACTTC
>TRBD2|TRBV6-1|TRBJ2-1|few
CASSDSSGYNEQFF
TGTGCCAGCAGTGACTCTAGCGGGTACAATGAGCAGTTCTTC
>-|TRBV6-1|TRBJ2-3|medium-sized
CASSQRQGTDTQYF
TGTGCCAGCAGCCAAAGACAGGGCACAGATACGCAGTATTTT
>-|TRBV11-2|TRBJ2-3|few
CASSLDRFAAQYMQYF
TGTGCCAGCAGCTTAGATCGGTTCGCGGCCCAGTATATGCAGTATTTT
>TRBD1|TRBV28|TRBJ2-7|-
CASSFTQGQRDEQYF
TGTGCCAGCAGTTTCACACAGGGGCAGCGCGACGAGCAGTACTTC
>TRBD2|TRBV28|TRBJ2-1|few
CASSLEGLAGSSYNEQFF
TGTGCCAGCAGTTTAGAGGGCTTAGCGGGGAGCTCCTACAATGAGCAGTTCTTC
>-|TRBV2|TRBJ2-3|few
CASSGERRGTYTQYF
TGTGCCAGCAGCGGGGAGCGGCGGGGCACATATACGCAGTATTTT
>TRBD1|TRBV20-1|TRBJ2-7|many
CSAQDRGDYEQYF
TGCAGTGCCCAAGACAGGGGGGACTACGAGCAGTACTTC
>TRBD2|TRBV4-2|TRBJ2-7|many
CASSQDAGGTGEQYF
TGTGCCAGCAGCCAAGATGCCGGGGGGACGGGCGAGCAGTACTTC
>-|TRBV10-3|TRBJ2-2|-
CAISDFVGGNTGELFF
TGTGCCATCAGTGACTTTGTGGGAGGGAACACCGGGGAGCTGTTTTTT
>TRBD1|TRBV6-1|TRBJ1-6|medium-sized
CASTWDRDDSPLHF
TGTGCCAGCACCTGGGACAGGGATGATTCACCCCTCCACTTT
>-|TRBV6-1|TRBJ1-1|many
CASSASTGLAAFF
TGTGCCAGCAGTGCCTCGACCGGGCTAGCCGCTTTCTTT
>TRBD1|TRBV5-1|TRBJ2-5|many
CASSPRTGETQYF
TGCGCCAGCAGCCCACGGACAGGAGAGACCCAGTACTTC
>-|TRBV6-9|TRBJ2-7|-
CASSYPSPAHCEQYF
TGTGCCAGCAGTTACCCGTCCCCCGCCCACTGCGAGCAGTACTTC
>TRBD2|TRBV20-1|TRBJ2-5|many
CSARDAGRSETQYF
TGCAGTGCTAGAGACGCCGGGAGGTCAGAGACCCAGTACTTC
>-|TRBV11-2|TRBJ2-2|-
CASSYKNRALNTGELFF
TGTGCCAGCAGTTATAAAAACAGGGCTTTGAACACCGGGGAGCTGTTTTTT
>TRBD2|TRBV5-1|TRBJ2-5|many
CASSLVGTSGQETQYF
TGCGCCAGCAGCTTGGTTGGGACTAGCGGCCAAGAGACCCAGTACTTC
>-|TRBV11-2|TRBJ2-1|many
CASSFVADHYNEQFF
TGTGCCAGCAGCTTCGTAGCAGACCACTACAATGAGCAGTTCTTC
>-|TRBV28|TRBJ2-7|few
CASSFPPETREQYF
TGTGCCAGCAGTTTCCCTCCAGAAACGAGGGAGCAGTACTTC
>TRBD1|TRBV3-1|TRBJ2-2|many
CASSSWTGGNTGELFF
TGTGCCAGCAGCTCCTGGACAGGGGGAAACACCGGGGAGCTGTTTTTT
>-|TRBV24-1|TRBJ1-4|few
CATSDSGAETNEKLFF
TGTGCCACCAGTGATTCGGGGGCGGAAACTAATGAAAAACTGTTTTTT
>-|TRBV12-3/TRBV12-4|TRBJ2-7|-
CASSSGRHYEQYF
TGTGCCAGCAGTAGTGGAAGACACTACGAGCAGTACTTC
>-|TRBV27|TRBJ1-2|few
CASSPMDGGLNHYCYTF
TGTGCCAGCAGTCCCATGGACGGGGGTCTAAATCACTATTGCTACACCTTC